A selection of T cell receptor beta chains follows, all from one sample in a study of cytomegalovirus exposure and HLA in healthy donors. TCRdb's copy holds only in-frame clones and misses some; the assay was immunoSEQ multiplex PCR. The sample has approximately 160,000 clones; 77% are singletons. Material: PBMCs. Receptor source: a woman in her twenties or thirties in good health and CMV-seropositive. Each CDR3 is given without its conserved first and last residue. Each record gives: D gene, J gene, V gene, CDR3 protein. D genes are given only for firm matches.

. TRBJ1-4 TRBV15 ATSRAQAPNEKLF
. TRBJ1-3 TRBV6-5 ASTNSLDRGNTIY
. TRBJ2-5 TRBV4-3 ASSQDRGWLETQY
. TRBJ2-1 TRBV7-3 ASSLPHNEQF
TRBD1 TRBJ2-7 TRBV28 ASNRDRVFEQY
. TRBJ2-3 TRBV5-8 ASSLEGAVSTDTQY
TRBD1 TRBJ2-5 TRBV2 ASSELGQGEETQY
. TRBJ2-7 TRBV6-6 ASSSPTGTYEQY
TRBD1 TRBJ2-7 TRBV30 AWSTGQGTQTYEQY
TRBD2 TRBJ2-2 TRBV5-1 ASAPPGTSGSGTGELF
. TRBJ2-1 TRBV9 ASSVDIGLSEGGYNEQF
TRBD1 TRBJ2-5 TRBV6-5 ASSQGQGFETQY
TRBD1 TRBJ1-2 TRBV5-5 ASSYDPGTGLFWGYT
TRBD1 TRBJ1-4 TRBV4-2 ASSQVGTGGEKLF
. TRBJ1-1 TRBV29-1 SAAGGEGTEAF
TRBD1 TRBJ1-3 TRBV19 ASSIGPGGSGNTIY
. TRBJ2-5 TRBV14 ASSQGVAVSWGETQY
. TRBJ2-5 TRBV10-1 ASSESMAFYQY
TRBD1 TRBJ1-1 TRBV28 ASRDRGPRNTEAF
TRBD2 TRBJ2-5 TRBV10-2 ASSELLSGRRGNQETQY
. TRBJ1-2 TRBV6-6 ASSFAQTNYGYT
. TRBJ2-3 TRBV28 ASSLRVGGGVSDTQY
. TRBJ1-1 TRBV5-1 ASSFQGNTEAF
TRBD2 TRBJ2-7 TRBV4-1 ASSHASGTNRFYEQY
TRBD1 TRBJ1-2 TRBV9 ASRPGGISNYGYT
TRBD1 TRBJ1-1 TRBV7-6 ASSLGRTGAGGTEAF
. TRBJ2-7 TRBV28 ASKQDVLPSYEQY
TRBD2 TRBJ2-1 TRBV9 ASSASSGVWDEQF
TRBD1 TRBJ2-7 TRBV19 ASSAGTWGQGAYEQY
. TRBJ1-1 TRBV28 ASSSTETMNTEAF
. TRBJ1-2 TRBV11-3 ASSLDSNPGLQS
TRBD1 TRBJ1-5 TRBV4-3 ASSQDPSGGGNQPQH
TRBD2 TRBJ2-3 TRBV10-2 ASIEGSGRAGTDTQY
TRBD2 TRBJ2-7 TRBV15 ATSREPPREGRYEQY
. TRBJ2-5 TRBV30 AWSVGSTLAVGQETQY
TRBD1 TRBJ2-6 TRBV2 ASSVQGTGANVLT
TRBD1 TRBJ1-1 TRBV11-1 ASSLVMGQGASNTEAF
TRBD1 TRBJ2-2 TRBV11-2 ASSYLGQESLNTGELF
TRBD1 TRBJ1-1 TRBV6-1 ASVGTGYTEAF
. TRBJ2-7 TRBV4-1 ASSQGGLPSGYEQY
. TRBJ2-7 TRBV19 ASSETTGHYEQY
. . TRBV5-1 ASSLAEGLEQY
. TRBJ2-3 TRBV11-2 ASSPGTFTDTQY
. TRBJ2-3 TRBV29-1 SVVVGGTDTQY
. TRBJ2-5 TRBV27 ASSLDTKETQY
. TRBJ1-3 TRBV27 ASSSRELNTIY
TRBD1 TRBJ1-1 TRBV5-1 ASSLGAGTGGVDTEAF
. TRBJ1-5 TRBV30 AWSPGHNQPQH
. TRBJ1-1 TRBV10-2 ASSVDGRVTEAF
TRBD1 TRBJ1-4 TRBV6-1 ASTPDRVAEKLF
TRBD1 TRBJ1-5 TRBV28 ASSLGQGNQPQH
. TRBJ2-5 TRBV13 ASSFRNGETQY
TRBD1 TRBJ2-3 TRBV29-1 SVVFTGGTDTQY
TRBD1 TRBJ1-5 TRBV6-1 ASSELGQGFNQPQH
TRBD2 TRBJ2-7 TRBV5-1 ASSSGLAGQKSSYEQY